The clone carrying this T cell receptor (beta chain) has ten or more counts. Its antigen is unknown. V was shortened by 4 bases and J by 0 bases, with 16 bases between the two germline ends. CDR3 size: 17 residues. Time point indicated: persistent/refractory GD, antithyroid drugs over 5 years with positive TRAb. PBMCs were the source of the RNA used for TCR sequencing. This sample was included in a study of regulatory T cells in long-lasting Graves disease. Whole-study results and caveats: A limited number of samples was an acknowledged limitation.

The TCR beta library used iRepertoire HTBI primers with Arm-PCR amplification of CDR3. TCRdb ran MiXCR on the multiplex PCR reads and lists one entry per CDR3 protein. The profile shows roughly 700,000 distinct CDR3 sequences, about 30% of them singletons. The sequence was obtained from a female donor with Graves disease. The sequencing here drew on peripheral blood mononuclear cells (PBMCs), taken when the disease was refractory, from a patient treated with antithyroid drugs. This chain uses TRBV12-3 or TRBV12-4 with TRBJ1-5; D gene unclear. The CDR3 spells CASSSRGSLASNQPQHF. In nucleotides, the CDR3 is TGTGCCAGCAGTTCCCGAGGGTCGCTGGCTAGCAATCAGCCCCAGCATTTT.